The rows below give T cell receptor beta chains drawn from one sample of a study of T-cell reconstitution after alpha-beta-depleted transplantation in children. TCRdb re-derived calls from the PCR reads in MiXCR, one entry per CDR3 protein. The sample carries roughly 500,000 distinct CDR3 sequences, under 12% recorded once. The sample consisted of PBMCs, taken before TCRalphabeta/CD19-depleted stem cell transplant. The receptors come from a child aged 2 to 10 with inherited bone marrow failure, due to receive a stem cell transplant. Each CDR3 is given with its conserved first and last residue. D genes are given only for firm matches. Rows give clone size only sometimes, using once, few, many, or a class for an expanded clone.

d_call	cdr3_length	v_call	clone_size	j_call	cdr3_aa	cdr3_nt
TRBD2	16	TRBV7-2	many	TRBJ2-3	CASSKTSGRITDTQYF	TGTGCCAGCAGCAAGACTAGCGGGAGAATAACAGATACGCAGTATTTT
-	15	TRBV12-3/TRBV12-4	-	TRBJ2-3	CASSPARDSTDTQYF	TGTGCCAGCAGTCCAGCCCGGGACAGCACAGATACGCAGTATTTT
-	16	TRBV27	few	TRBJ2-3	CASSPQGTVDTDTQYF	TGTGCCAGCAGTCCTCAGGGGACGGTAGACACAGATACGCAGTATTTT
-	15	TRBV7-9	many	TRBJ2-1	CASTSAGVFYNEQFF	TGTGCCAGCACCTCGGCCGGCGTATTCTACAATGAGCAGTTCTTC
-	16	TRBV5-4	few	TRBJ1-5	CASSFYPGRNVQPQHF	TGTGCCAGCAGCTTCTATCCGGGGAGGAATGTACAGCCCCAGCATTTT
-	12	TRBV12-3/TRBV12-4	-	TRBJ1-2	CASSPGRDGYTF	TGTGCCAGCAGTCCCGGTAGGGATGGCTACACCTTC
-	15	TRBV3-1	many	TRBJ1-1	CASSQGGLGGTEAFF	TGTGCCAGCAGCCAAGGGGGCCTTGGGGGCACTGAAGCTTTCTTT
TRBD1	16	TRBV4-3	many	TRBJ2-7	CASSHLRGTGEYEQYF	TGCGCCAGCAGCCACCTACGTGGGACAGGTGAATACGAGCAGTACTTC
-	15	TRBV12-3/TRBV12-4	many	TRBJ2-2	CASSFGSSNTGELFF	TGTGCCAGCAGTTTCGGGTCCTCGAACACCGGGGAGCTGTTTTTT
TRBD1	18	TRBV11-2	-	TRBJ2-1	CASSLDPFRAGGYNEQFF	TGTGCCAGCAGCTTAGATCCGTTTCGGGCAGGGGGCTACAATGAGCAGTTCTTC
-	15	TRBV27	many	TRBJ2-7	CASSWGRGESYEQYF	TGTGCCAGCAGTTGGGGGAGGGGGGAGTCCTACGAGCAGTACTTC